A selection of T cell receptor beta chains follows, all from one sample in a study of T cell responses to AZD1222 COVID-19 vaccine. The table came from immunoSEQ multiplex PCR; TCRdb's copy has only in-frame clones and leaves some out. The top ten clones hold just over 9% of a sample with 160,000 or so clones, more than 75% of them seen once. The sample in question was peripheral blood, obtained 28 days after the second AZD1222 dose. The receptors stem from an adult who received the AZD1222 COVID-19 vaccine. The CDR3 runs from the conserved cysteine through the conserved F or W. The D gene is left open where the match is weak. Size values are once, few and many counts, or a class for expanded clones, and some rows have none.

TRBJ2-7	NA	TRBV5-6	NA	TGTGCCAGCCTCCGGGTTGACTCCTACGAGCAGTACTTC	CASLRVDSYEQYF
TRBJ2-7	NA	TRBV6-6	NA	TGTGCCAGCAGCCAGGGTAATTGGTACGAGCAGTACTTC	CASSQGNWYEQYF
TRBJ2-7	NA	TRBV5-8	NA	TGTGCCAGCAACCTTCGTCCCCCCTACGAGCAGTACTTC	CASNLRPPYEQYF
TRBJ2-3	TRBD2	TRBV2	once	TGTGCCAGCAGGCTAGCGGGAGGGCGAGATACGCAGTATTTT	CASRLAGGRDTQYF
TRBJ2-3	NA	TRBV12-2	NA	TGTGCAAGTCGCCCCCCCACGGGGACCACTAGCACAGATACGCAGTATTTT	CASRPPTGTTSTDTQYF
TRBJ2-2	NA	TRBV18	NA	TGTGCCAGCTCACGAGAGAACACCGGGGAGCTGTTTTTT	CASSRENTGELFF
TRBJ1-1	NA	TRBV14	NA	TGTGCCAGCAGCCAAATCGATGCAAGGAACACTGAAGCTTTCTTT	CASSQIDARNTEAFF
TRBJ2-7	TRBD2	TRBV9	NA	TGTGCCAGCAGCGAAGCTAGCGGGAGGGCCTACGAGCAGTACTTC	CASSEASGRAYEQYF
TRBJ2-1	NA	TRBV6-2/TRBV6-3	NA	TGTGCCAGCAGTTTGAACAGGGCCTACAATGAGCAGTTCTTC	CASSLNRAYNEQFF
TRBJ2-1	NA	TRBV5-1	NA	TGCGCCAGCAGCTTGGGGCCGGCGAGCTCCTACAATGAGCAGTTCTTC	CASSLGPASSYNEQFF
TRBJ1-6	NA	TRBV7-9	NA	TGTGCCAGCAGCTTAGCGATCCGGAATTCACCCCTCCACTTT	CASSLAIRNSPLHF